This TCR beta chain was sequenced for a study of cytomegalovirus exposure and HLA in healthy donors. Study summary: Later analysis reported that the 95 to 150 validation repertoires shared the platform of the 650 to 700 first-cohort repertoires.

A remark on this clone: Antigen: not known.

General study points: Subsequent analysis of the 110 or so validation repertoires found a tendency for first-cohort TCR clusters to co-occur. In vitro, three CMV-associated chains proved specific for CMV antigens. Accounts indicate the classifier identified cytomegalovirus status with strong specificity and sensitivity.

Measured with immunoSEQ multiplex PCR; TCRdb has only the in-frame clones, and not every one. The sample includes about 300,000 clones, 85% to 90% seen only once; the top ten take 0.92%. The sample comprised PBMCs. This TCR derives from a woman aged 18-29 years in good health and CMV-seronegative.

CDR3 bases: TGTGCCAGCAGCGTTAACGGACTAGCGGGAGTGACAGATACGCAGTATTTT. Translating gives CASSVNGLAGVTDTQYF. The chain employs TRBV9 and TRBJ2-3; 13 bases are a match to TRBD2. V was clipped by 2 bases and J by 3 bases; unmatched bases: 6. This CDR3 is built from 17 residues. Germline lookup yields CDR1 SGDLS and CDR2 YYNGEE.